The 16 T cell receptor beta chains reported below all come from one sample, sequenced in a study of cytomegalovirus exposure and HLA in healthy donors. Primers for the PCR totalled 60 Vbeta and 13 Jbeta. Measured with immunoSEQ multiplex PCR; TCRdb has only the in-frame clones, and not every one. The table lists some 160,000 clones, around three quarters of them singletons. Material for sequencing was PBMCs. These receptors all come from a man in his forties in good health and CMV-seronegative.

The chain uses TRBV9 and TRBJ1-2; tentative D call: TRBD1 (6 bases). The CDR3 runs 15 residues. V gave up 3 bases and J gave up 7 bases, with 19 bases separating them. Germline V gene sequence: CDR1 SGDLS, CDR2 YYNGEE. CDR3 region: CASSAEKTGSSGYTF. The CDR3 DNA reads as TGTGCCAGCAGCGCAGAAAAGACAGGTTCGAGTGGCTACACCTTC.

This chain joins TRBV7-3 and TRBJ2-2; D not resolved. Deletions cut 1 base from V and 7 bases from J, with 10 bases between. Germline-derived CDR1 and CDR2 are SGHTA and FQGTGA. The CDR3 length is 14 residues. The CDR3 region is CASSLMSASGELFF. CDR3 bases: TGTGCCAGCAGCTTAATGTCCGCTAGCGGGGAGCTGTTTTTT.

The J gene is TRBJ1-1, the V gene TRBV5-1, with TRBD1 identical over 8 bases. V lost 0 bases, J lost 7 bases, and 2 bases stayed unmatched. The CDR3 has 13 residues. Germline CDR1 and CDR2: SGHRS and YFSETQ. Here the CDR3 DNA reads TGCGCCAGCAGCTTGGAGACAGGGGTTGAAGCTTTCTTT. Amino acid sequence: CASSLETGVEAFF.

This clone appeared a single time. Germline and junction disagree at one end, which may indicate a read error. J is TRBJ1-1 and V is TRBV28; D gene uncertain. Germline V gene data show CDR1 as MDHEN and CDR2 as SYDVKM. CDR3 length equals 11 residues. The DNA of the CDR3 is TGTGCTAGCAGGAGAATAACTGAAGCTTTCTTT. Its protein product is CASRRITEAFF.

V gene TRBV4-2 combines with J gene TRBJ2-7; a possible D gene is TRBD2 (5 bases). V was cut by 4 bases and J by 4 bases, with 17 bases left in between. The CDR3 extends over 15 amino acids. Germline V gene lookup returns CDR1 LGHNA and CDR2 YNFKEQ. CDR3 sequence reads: CASSPLASAPYEQYF. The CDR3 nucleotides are TGTGCCAGCAGCCCCTTAGCGAGCGCGCCGTACGAGCAGTACTTC.

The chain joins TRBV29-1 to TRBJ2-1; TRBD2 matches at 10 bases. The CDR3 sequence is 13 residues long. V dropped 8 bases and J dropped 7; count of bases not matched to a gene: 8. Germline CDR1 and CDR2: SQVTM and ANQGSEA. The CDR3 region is CSLRTSGLNEQFF. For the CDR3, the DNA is TGCAGCCTAAGGACTAGCGGACTAAATGAGCAGTTCTTC.

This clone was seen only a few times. In DNA form, the CDR3 reads TGTGCCTGGAGTGAAACAGGGGGTACCTACGAGCAGTACGTC. This codes for CAWSETGGTYEQYV. The rearrangement uses TRBV30 and TRBJ2-7, with 8 positions matching TRBD1. The junction had 4 bases not matched to a gene; V was cut back by 1 base and J by 2 bases. This CDR3 has 14 residues. Germline loops: CDR1 GTSNPN, CDR2 SVGIG (reference sequence).

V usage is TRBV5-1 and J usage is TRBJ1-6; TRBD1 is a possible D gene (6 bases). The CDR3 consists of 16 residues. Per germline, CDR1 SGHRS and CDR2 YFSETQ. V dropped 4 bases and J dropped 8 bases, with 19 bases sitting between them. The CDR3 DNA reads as TGCGCCAGCAGCGGTAGTACAGGGCCTAGGGATTCACCCCTCCACTTT. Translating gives CASSGSTGPRDSPLHF.

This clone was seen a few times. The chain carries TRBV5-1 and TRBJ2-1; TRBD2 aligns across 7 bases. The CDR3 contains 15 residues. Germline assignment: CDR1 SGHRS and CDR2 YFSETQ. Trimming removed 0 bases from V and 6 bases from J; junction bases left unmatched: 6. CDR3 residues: CASSLGAGARNEQFF. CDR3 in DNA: TGCGCCAGCAGCTTGGGGGCGGGAGCGCGCAATGAGCAGTTCTTC.

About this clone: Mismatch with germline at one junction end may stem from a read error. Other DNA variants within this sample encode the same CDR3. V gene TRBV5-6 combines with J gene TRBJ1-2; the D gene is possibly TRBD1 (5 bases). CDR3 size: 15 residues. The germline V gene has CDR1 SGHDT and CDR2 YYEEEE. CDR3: CASSSRAGWIAGYTF. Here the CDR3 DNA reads TGCGCCAGCAGCTCCAGGGCAGGGTGGATCGCTGGCTACACCTTC.

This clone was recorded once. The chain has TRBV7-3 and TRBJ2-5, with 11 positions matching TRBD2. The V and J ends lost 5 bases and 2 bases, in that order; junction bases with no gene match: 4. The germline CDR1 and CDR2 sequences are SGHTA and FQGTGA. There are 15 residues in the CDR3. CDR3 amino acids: CASSVLAGVQETQYF. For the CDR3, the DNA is TGTGCCAGCAGCGTACTAGCGGGGGTTCAAGAGACCCAGTACTTC.

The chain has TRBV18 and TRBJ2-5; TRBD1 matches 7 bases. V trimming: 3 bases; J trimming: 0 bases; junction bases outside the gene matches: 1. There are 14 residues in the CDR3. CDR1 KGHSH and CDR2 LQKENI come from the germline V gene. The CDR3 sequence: CASSPDRNQETQYF. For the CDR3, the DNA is TGTGCCAGCTCACCGGACAGGAACCAAGAGACCCAGTACTTC. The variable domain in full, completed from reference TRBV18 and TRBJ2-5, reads NAGVMQNPRHLVRRRGQEARLRCSPMKGHSHVYWYRQLPEEGLKFMVYLQKENIIDESGMPKERFSAEFPKEGPSILRIQQVVRGDSAAYFCASSPDRNQETQYFGPGTRLLVL.

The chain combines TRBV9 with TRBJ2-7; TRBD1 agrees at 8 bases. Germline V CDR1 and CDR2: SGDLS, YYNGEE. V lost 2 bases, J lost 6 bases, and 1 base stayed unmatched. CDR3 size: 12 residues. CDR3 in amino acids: CASSVDRGEQYF. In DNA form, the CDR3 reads TGTGCCAGCAGCGTTGACAGGGGCGAGCAGTACTTC.

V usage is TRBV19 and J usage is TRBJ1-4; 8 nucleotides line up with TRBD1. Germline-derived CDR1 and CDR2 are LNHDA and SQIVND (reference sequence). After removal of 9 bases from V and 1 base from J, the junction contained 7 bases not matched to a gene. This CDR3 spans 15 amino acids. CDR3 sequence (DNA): TGTGCCAGCCGACTAGACAGGGGAACTAATGAAAAACTGTTTTTT. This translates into CASRLDRGTNEKLFF.

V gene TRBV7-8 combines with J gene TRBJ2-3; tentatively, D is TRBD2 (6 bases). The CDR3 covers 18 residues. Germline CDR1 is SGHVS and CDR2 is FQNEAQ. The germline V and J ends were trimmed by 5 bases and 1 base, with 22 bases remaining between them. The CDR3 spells CASSRALAGLPRTDTQYF. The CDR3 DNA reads TGTGCCAGCAGCCGAGCTCTAGCCGGACTACCCCGCACAGATACGCAGTATTTT.

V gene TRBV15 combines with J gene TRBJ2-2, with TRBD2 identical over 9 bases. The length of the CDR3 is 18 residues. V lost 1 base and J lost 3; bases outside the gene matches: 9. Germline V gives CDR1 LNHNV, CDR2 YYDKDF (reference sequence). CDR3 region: CATSRGHSGRGDTGELFF. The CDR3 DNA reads TGTGCCACCAGCAGAGGCCATAGCGGGAGAGGGGACACCGGGGAGCTGTTTTTT.